This TCR beta chain came from a study of T cell responses to AZD1222 COVID-19 vaccine. Notes on the study in general: Of spike-specific TCRs, nearly half reportedly target regions left unmutated in variants. Mostly white British, mostly female donors; authors suggested clonal diversity may be underestimated.

Sequenced by immunoSEQ multiplex PCR; TCRdb stores in-frame clones only, minus some. This table has 90,000 to 150,000 clones, more than 70% appearing once. Germline lookup yields CDR1 MNHEY and CDR2 SMNVEV (reference sequence). This CDR3 region has 15 residues. Trimming took off 5 bases at V and 0 bases at J, with 11 bases between the two ends. Concerning this clone itself: Its antigen is as yet unknown.

The chain carries TRBV27 and TRBJ1-5, with a weak D call TRBD1 (6 bases). The sample here was peripheral blood, taken 28 days after the second AZD1222 dose. The sequence derives from an adult who received the AZD1222 COVID-19 vaccine. The CDR3 region has the DNA TGTGCCAGCAGTCTGCAGGGGAATAGCAATCAGCCCCAGCATTTT. It yields the protein CASSLQGNSNQPQHF.